This entry lists 22 T cell receptor beta chains sequenced from one sample in a study of blood T cell repertoires in COVID-19. Clones were sequenced by immunoSEQ multiplex PCR, and TCRdb holds only the in-frame ones, with some missing. The table lists about 330,000 clones, more than 85% of them singletons. Sequenced sample: PBMCs or T cells enriched from blood (not recorded which). Every receptor here comes from a woman aged 25 to 39 who had recovered from COVID-19.

The CDR3 reads CATEDSITTEAFF. The CDR3 DNA reads TGTGCCACCGAAGACAGTATAACGACTGAAGCTTTCTTT. This chain uses TRBV12-3 or TRBV12-4 with TRBJ1-1; a possible D gene is TRBD1 (5 bases). This CDR3 is 13 amino acids long. Trimming shortened V by 10 bases and J by 5 bases, and 17 bases separated the two germline ends.

This chain uses TRBV4-2 with TRBJ2-1; 10 bases map to TRBD2. With V trimmed by 0 bases and J by 10 bases, 21 bases remained unmatched. Germline loops: CDR1 LGHNA, CDR2 YNFKEQ. This CDR3 contains 20 residues. CDR3 sequence: CASSQDVGLAGAIPSREQFF. Written as DNA, the CDR3 is TGTGCCAGCAGCCAAGATGTGGGTCTAGCGGGGGCCATACCGAGTCGGGAGCAGTTCTTC.

This clone was observed a single time. V and J are TRBV5-1 and TRBJ1-2; D gene uncertain. The CDR3 spans 13 residues. V lost 1 base, J lost 6 bases, and 10 bases lay in between. Germline V lookup: CDR1 SGHRS, CDR2 YFSETQ. The CDR3 bases are TGCGCCAGCAGCTTGTCGAGGGAGAATGGCTACACCTTC. This gives the protein CASSLSRENGYTF. The variable domain in full, with the rest retrieved from reference TRBV5-1 and TRBJ1-2, is KAGVTQTPRYLIKTRGQQVTLSCSPISGHRSVSWYQQTPGQGLQFLFEYFSETQRNKGNFPGRFSGRQFSNSRSEMNVSTLELGDSALYLCASSLSRENGYTFGSGTRLTVV.

The gene calls are TRBV19 and TRBJ1-1; D not certain. Germline CDR1 and CDR2: LNHDA and SQIVND (reference sequence). The V end lost 5 bases, the J end lost 1 base, and 8 bases lay between the germline ends. The CDR3 has 13 amino acids. This CDR3 reads CASSEQTNTEAFF. The CDR3 bases are TGTGCCAGTAGTGAACAGACGAACACTGAAGCTTTCTTT.

The chain has TRBV28 and TRBJ2-1; 9 bases align to TRBD1. Germline CDR1 MDHEN, CDR2 SYDVKM. V trimming: 6 bases; J trimming: 6 bases; junction bases outside the gene matches: 6. This CDR3 comprises 14 residues. CDR3 residues: CASRGTGFSNEQFF. The CDR3 bases are TGTGCCAGCAGAGGGACAGGGTTTTCCAATGAGCAGTTCTTC.

The J gene is TRBJ2-7, the V gene TRBV27; unclear D gene. Germline-derived CDR1 and CDR2 are MNHEY and SMNVEV (reference sequence). This CDR3 is built from 13 residues. Trimming removed 10 bases from V and 4 bases from J, with 17 bases in between. The CDR3 bases are TGTGCCACCCGGCCCACACTCAGGTACGAGCAGTACTTC. Its translation is CATRPTLRYEQYF.

This chain connects TRBV11-2 to TRBJ1-1; tentative D call: TRBD1 (6 bases). This CDR3 has 16 amino acids. Trimming removed 5 bases at V and 4 bases at J, with 20 bases between. CDR1 and CDR2 from the germline V gene are SGHAT and FQNNGV. CDR3 sequence reads: CASSPTRREDSTEAFF. CDR3 bases: TGTGCCAGCAGCCCTACTAGGCGGGAGGACAGCACTGAAGCTTTCTTT.

The chain is built from TRBV6-5 and TRBJ2-5, with D uncertain. Germline-derived CDR1 and CDR2 are MNHEY and SVGAGI. The length of the CDR3 is 11 residues. Trimming pared 8 bases from V and 3 bases from J, leaving 7 bases between. In DNA, the CDR3 is TGTGCCAGCCTCAGCGAAGAGACCCAGTACTTC. Its translation is CASLSEETQYF.

The V gene is TRBV28, the J gene TRBJ1-5; D possibly corresponds to TRBD1 (6 bases). Deletions cut 4 bases from V and 6 bases from J, with 16 bases between. From germline, CDR1 is MDHEN and CDR2 SYDVKM. This CDR3 region has 15 residues. The CDR3 coding sequence is TGTGCCAGCAGTTCGCCGGGACATACGGGTCAGCCCCAGCATTTT. Translating gives CASSSPGHTGQPQHF. Complete variable domain (other parts from reference TRBV28 and TRBJ1-5): DVKVTQSSRYLVKRTGEKVFLECVQDMDHENMFWYRQDPGLGLRLIYFSYDVKMKEKGDIPEGYSVSREKKERFSLILESASTNQTSMYLCASSSPGHTGQPQHFGDGTRLSIL.

Turning to this clone: A read error may be the cause here, since a much bigger clone is one base away. This sequence joins TRBV7-3 and TRBJ2-6; D gene unclear. V was cut by 4 bases and J by 0 bases, with 4 bases left in between. CDR1 SGHTA and CDR2 FQGTGA come from the germline V gene. CDR3 size: 14 residues. The CDR3 reads CASSSGSGANVLTF. The CDR3 DNA reads TGTGCCAGCAGCTCGGGCTCTGGGGCCAACGTCCTGACTTTC.

This sequence joins TRBV5-5 and TRBJ2-3; maybe TRBD1 (5 bases). V lost 3 bases to trimming and J lost 3 bases, with 11 bases between them. This CDR3 has 14 residues. CDR1 and CDR2 (germline): SGHKS, YYEKEE (reference sequence). The DNA of the CDR3 is TGTGCCAGCAGCTCAAAGTCAGGGACAGATACGCAGTATTTT. Protein sequence: CASSSKSGTDTQYF. The full variable domain, its missing parts supplied by reference TRBV5-5 and TRBJ2-3, is DAGVTQSPTHLIKTRGQQVTLRCSPISGHKSVSWYQQVLGQGPQFIFQYYEKEERGRGNFPDRFSARQFPNYSSELNVNALLLGDSALYLCASSSKSGTDTQYFGPGTRLTVL.

The V gene is TRBV18, the J gene TRBJ1-1, with a tentative D call TRBD1 (5 bases). Germline V gene sequence: CDR1 KGHSH, CDR2 LQKENI. This CDR3 region has 15 residues. The V gene lost 3 bases and the J gene lost 0 bases, with 11 bases spanning the gap. The CDR3: CASSPPPQVNTEAFF. The CDR3 DNA reads TGTGCCAGCTCACCCCCCCCACAGGTGAACACTGAAGCTTTCTTT.

This chain uses TRBV6-2 or TRBV6-3 with TRBJ1-6; D unresolved. The CDR3 totals 15 residues. Between the trimmed V and J ends, which lost 4 bases and 10 bases, there was a span of 17 bases. The V gene's germline CDR1 is MNHEY and CDR2 SVGEGT. The CDR3 DNA follows: TGTGCCAGCAGTTCACGGGGTGGCGTTGGATCACCCCTCCACTTT. This sequence encodes CASSSRGGVGSPLHF.

The chain uses TRBV28 and TRBJ1-2, with D perhaps TRBD1 (5 bases). Per germline, CDR1 MDHEN and CDR2 SYDVKM. Trimming left V 5 bases short and J 3 bases short, with 10 bases between. This CDR3 spans 13 amino acids. CDR3 loop: CASSARVDYGYTF. The CDR3 coding sequence is TGTGCCAGCAGTGCCAGGGTAGACTATGGCTACACCTTC.

This chain joins TRBV28 and TRBJ1-5; possibly TRBD1 for D (6 bases). V lost 8 bases to trimming and J lost 0 bases, with 23 bases between them. CDR3 length: 18 amino acids. Germline values: CDR1 MDHEN, CDR2 SYDVKM. Written as DNA, the CDR3 is TGTGCCAGCGGCTCAGGACAGTCAGGGGTATATAGCAATCAGCCCCAGCATTTT. This translates into CASGSGQSGVYSNQPQHF.

This clone was detected once. The chain recombines TRBV19 with TRBJ1-6; no reliable D call. The CDR3 contains 13 residues. V was pared by 5 bases and J by 7 bases, with 9 bases between. Per germline, CDR1 LNHDA and CDR2 SQIVND (reference sequence). The CDR3 DNA sequence: TGTGCCAGTAGTCAGGTGATCAATTCACCCCTCCACTTT. As protein: CASSQVINSPLHF.

The chain has TRBV28 and TRBJ2-1; 9 positions agree with TRBD1. After removal of 6 bases from V and 7 bases from J, the junction contained 13 bases not matched to a gene. CDR1 and CDR2 from the germline V gene are MDHEN and SYDVKM. CDR3 length: 16 amino acids. The CDR3 sequence: CASRLGQGSTWNEQFF. As DNA, the CDR3 is TGTGCCAGCAGGCTAGGACAGGGGAGTACCTGGAATGAGCAGTTCTTC.

The chain has TRBV16 and TRBJ1-2, with 9 bases fitting TRBD1. V dropped 0 bases and J dropped 12; count of bases not matched to a gene: 8. Germline assignment: CDR1 KGHSY and CDR2 FQNENV. The CDR3 contains 14 residues. The CDR3 DNA follows: TGTGCCAGCAGCCAATCGTGGGATACAGGGGGCCACACCTTC. As protein: CASSQSWDTGGHTF. The whole variable domain, filled in from reference TRBV16 and TRBJ1-2, reads GEEVAQTPKHLVRGEGQKAKLYCAPIKGHSYVFWYQQVLKNEFKFLISFQNENVFDETGMPKERFSAKCLPNSPCSLEIQATKLEDSAVYFCASSQSWDTGGHTFGSGTRLTVV.

The V and J genes are TRBV28 and TRBJ2-3; a possible D gene is TRBD2 (5 bases). CDR1 and CDR2 from the germline V gene are MDHEN and SYDVKM. The V end lost 7 bases, the J end lost 5 bases, and 16 bases lay between the germline ends. The CDR3 covers 14 residues. The CDR3 DNA sequence: TGTGCCAGCACGCCCCCGCAGGCGGGAGATACGCAGTATTTT. Encoded protein: CASTPPQAGDTQYF. Together with reference TRBV28 and TRBJ2-3, the CDR3 gives the full variable domain: DVKVTQSSRYLVKRTGEKVFLECVQDMDHENMFWYRQDPGLGLRLIYFSYDVKMKEKGDIPEGYSVSREKKERFSLILESASTNQTSMYLCASTPPQAGDTQYFGPGTRLTVL.

The CDR3 loop reads CASSPSGRGSSYEQYF. The CDR3 DNA reads as TGTGCCAGCAGCCCCTCCGGGCGCGGGAGCTCCTACGAGCAGTACTTC. This chain links TRBV6-2 or TRBV6-3 with TRBJ2-7; 7 bases match TRBD2. Germline V gene data show CDR1 as MNHEY and CDR2 as SVGEGT. This CDR3 is built from 16 residues. Trimming removed 6 bases from V and 0 bases from J; junction bases left unmatched: 11.

This chain connects TRBV5-1 to TRBJ2-5, with TRBD2 matching over 11 bases. The germline gives CDR1 SGHRS, CDR2 YFSETQ. The CDR3 is 15 residues long. J lost 4 bases, V lost 5 bases, and 7 bases had no gene match. The CDR3 nucleotides read TGCGCCAGCAGTTATAGCGGGGGGGCCGGAGAGACCCAGTACTTC. Translating it yields CASSYSGGAGETQYF. Full variable domain (outside the CDR3, taken from reference TRBV5-1 and TRBJ2-5): KAGVTQTPRYLIKTRGQQVTLSCSPISGHRSVSWYQQTPGQGLQFLFEYFSETQRNKGNFPGRFSGRQFSNSRSEMNVSTLELGDSALYLCASSYSGGAGETQYFGPGTRLLVL.

This chain joins TRBV28 and TRBJ1-4, with 8 bases fitting TRBD1. V dropped 4 bases and J dropped 7; count of bases not matched to a gene: 8. The length of the CDR3 is 15 residues. Germline V lookup: CDR1 MDHEN, CDR2 SYDVKM. CDR3: CASSSGQVTSEKLFF. The CDR3 region has the DNA TGTGCCAGCAGTTCGGGACAGGTAACAAGTGAAAAACTGTTTTTT.